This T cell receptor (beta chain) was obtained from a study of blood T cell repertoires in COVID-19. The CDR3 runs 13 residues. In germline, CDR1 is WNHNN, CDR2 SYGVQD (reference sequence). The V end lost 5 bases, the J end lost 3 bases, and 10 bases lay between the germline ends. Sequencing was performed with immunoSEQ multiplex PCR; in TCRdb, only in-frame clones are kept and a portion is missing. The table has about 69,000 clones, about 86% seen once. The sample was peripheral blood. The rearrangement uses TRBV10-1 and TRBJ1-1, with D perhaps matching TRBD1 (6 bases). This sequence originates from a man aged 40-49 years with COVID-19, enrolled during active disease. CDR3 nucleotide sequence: TGCGCCAGCAGTTCTAACAGGGACACTGAAGCTTTCTTT. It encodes CASSSNRDTEAFF.